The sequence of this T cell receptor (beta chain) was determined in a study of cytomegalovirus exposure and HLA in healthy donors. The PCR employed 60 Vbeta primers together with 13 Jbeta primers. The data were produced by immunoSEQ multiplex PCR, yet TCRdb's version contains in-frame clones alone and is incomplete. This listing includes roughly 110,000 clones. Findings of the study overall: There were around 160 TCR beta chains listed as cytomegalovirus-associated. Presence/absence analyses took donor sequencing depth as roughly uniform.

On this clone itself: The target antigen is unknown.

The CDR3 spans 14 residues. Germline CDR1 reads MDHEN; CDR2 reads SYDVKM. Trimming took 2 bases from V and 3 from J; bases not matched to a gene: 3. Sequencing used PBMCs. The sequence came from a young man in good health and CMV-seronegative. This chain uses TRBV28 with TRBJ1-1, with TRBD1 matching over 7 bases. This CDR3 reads CASSLEQGHTEAFF. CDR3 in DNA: TGTGCCAGCAGTTTAGAACAGGGGCACACTGAAGCTTTCTTT.